One sample yielded the 16 T cell receptor beta chains listed below, sequenced in a study of early T cells in non-severe SARS-CoV-2 infection. TCRdb re-derived calls from the 5' RACE reads in MiXCR, one entry per CDR3 protein. The data contain around 63,000 distinct CDR3 sequences, around 5.7% of them singletons. Here the sequenced sample was whole blood, taken at baseline. The source of these receptors is an adult who was a healthcare worker with PCR-confirmed SARS-CoV-2 infection or an uninfected control (not recorded which).

This chain uses TRBV5-6 with TRBJ2-5; D remains ambiguous. Germline V CDR1 and CDR2: SGHDT, YYEEEE. The CDR3 is 11 amino acids. The V and J ends lost 4 bases and 5 bases respectively, with 6 bases between them. This CDR3 reads CASSRTETQYF. The CDR3 nucleotides are TGTGCCAGCAGCCGGACGGAGACCCAGTACTTC. Looking up the rest from reference TRBV5-6 and TRBJ2-5 gives the full variable domain: DAGVTQSPTHLIKTRGQQVTLRCSPKSGHDTVSWYQQALGQGPQFIFQYYEEEERQRGNFPDRFSGHQFPNYSSELNVNALLLGDSALYLCASSRTETQYFGPGTRLLVL.

This clonotype was seen a handful of times. The rearrangement joins TRBV6-5 to TRBJ2-5, with 7 positions matching TRBD1. V dropped 6 bases and J dropped 4; count of bases not matched to a gene: 5. The CDR3 is 13 amino acids. Germline CDR1 is MNHEY and CDR2 is SVGAGI. As DNA, the CDR3 is TGTGCCAGCAGCACGGGACAGACAGAGACCCAGTACTTC. It is translated as CASSTGQTETQYF.

This clonotype occurred a few times. The V call is TRBV28, the J call TRBJ1-4; 7 bases fit TRBD1. Losses at the gene ends were 5 bases for V and 3 bases for J; bases not matched to a gene: 3. CDR1 MDHEN and CDR2 SYDVKM come from the germline V gene. This CDR3 is 14 amino acids long. CDR3 coding DNA: TGTGCCAGCAGTCCCGGGACAGCTAATGAAAAACTGTTTTTT. Protein product: CASSPGTANEKLFF. The full variable domain, its missing parts supplied by reference TRBV28 and TRBJ1-4, is DVKVTQSSRYLVKRTGEKVFLECVQDMDHENMFWYRQDPGLGLRLIYFSYDVKMKEKGDIPEGYSVSREKKERFSLILESASTNQTSMYLCASSPGTANEKLFFGSGTQLSVL.

The table lists this clonotype with many counts. This sequence joins TRBV5-1 and TRBJ1-1, with no clear D. Germline V CDR1 and CDR2: SGHRS, YFSETQ. Trimming removed 6 bases at V and 5 bases at J, with 14 bases between. The CDR3 sequence is 13 residues long. CDR3 coding DNA: TGCGCCAGCACCACGGCGGAGGGAACTGAAGCTTTCTTT. It translates to CASTTAEGTEAFF.

This clonotype appeared many times. The chain couples TRBV7-9 to TRBJ2-1, with 9 nucleotides matching TRBD1. CDR3 length: 15 residues. The V gene end was trimmed by 1 base and the J gene end by 6 bases; junction bases not matched to a gene: 4. Germline V CDR1 and CDR2: SEHNR, FQNEAQ (reference sequence). The CDR3 DNA follows: TGTGCCAGCAGCTTAGTAGGGACAGGGATCAATGAGCAGTTCTTC. Protein: CASSLVGTGINEQFF.

This clonotype was picked up a small number of times. The V and J genes are TRBV18 and TRBJ1-2; a weak D match, TRBD1 (5 bases). The CDR3 is 13 amino acids. With 3 bases removed from V and 1 base from J, the gap between germline ends came to 6 bases. The germline gives CDR1 KGHSH, CDR2 LQKENI. This CDR3 reads CASSPGDNYGYTF. CDR3 sequence (DNA): TGTGCCAGCTCACCGGGGGATAACTATGGCTACACCTTC.

This clonotype was counted ten times or more. CDR3 residues: CASSEQGGYNEQFF. CDR3 in DNA: TGTGCCAGCAGTGAACAGGGTGGCTACAATGAGCAGTTCTTC. This chain uses TRBV2 with TRBJ2-1, with D perhaps TRBD1 (5 bases). The CDR3 has 14 residues. Germline CDR1 is SNHLY and CDR2 is FYNNEI. V lost 2 bases to trimming and J lost 3 bases, with 8 bases between them.

This clonotype has at least ten counts. The CDR3 reads CASSPRGRGIKTQYF. CDR3 sequence (DNA): TGTGCCAGCAGTCCCCGGGGCAGGGGGATCAAGACCCAGTACTTC. The chain couples TRBV6-5 to TRBJ2-5; 7 bases line up with TRBD1. The CDR3 consists of 15 residues. Germline V gene data show CDR1 as MNHEY and CDR2 as SVGAGI. V lost 5 bases to trimming and J lost 6 bases; unmatched junction nucleotides: 12.

This clonotype was seen at least ten times. The V call is TRBV24-1, the J call TRBJ2-5, with TRBD1 matching 9 bases. The length of the CDR3 is 16 residues. Germline CDR1 KGHDR, CDR2 SFDVKD. V lost 4 bases to trimming and J lost 2 bases; unmatched junction nucleotides: 7. The DNA of the CDR3 is TGTGCCACCAGTGACCAATGGACAGGGGAGCAAGAGACCCAGTACTTC. Residues: CATSDQWTGEQETQYF.

The table lists this clonotype with many counts. The V call is TRBV28, the J call TRBJ2-7; D not certain. V was trimmed by 6 bases and J by 2 bases, leaving 5 bases between them. This CDR3 has 11 amino acids. The germline CDR1 and CDR2 sequences are MDHEN and SYDVKM. In DNA, the CDR3 is TGTGCCAGCAGCCTAGCCTACGAGCAGTACTTC. Protein: CASSLAYEQYF.

This clonotype was counted many times. This sequence joins TRBV12-3 or TRBV12-4 and TRBJ1-1; D is unresolved. The CDR3 runs 13 residues. Between the trimmed V and J ends, which lost 7 bases and 7 bases, there was a span of 16 bases. CDR3 nucleotides: TGTGCCAGCAAGGACGCGGCGGGGATTGAAGCTTTCTTT. As protein: CASKDAAGIEAFF.

This clonotype turned up a few times. This rearrangement joins TRBV28 to TRBJ2-1; 7 nucleotides line up with TRBD2. The CDR3 spans 16 residues. From germline, CDR1 is MDHEN and CDR2 SYDVKM. The V segment lost 2 bases and the J segment 5 bases; nucleotides outside the gene matches: 9. The DNA for the CDR3 is TGTGCCAGCAGTTTAGTAAGTCGGGGGGTACACAATGAGCAGTTCTTC. This sequence encodes CASSLVSRGVHNEQFF.

This clonotype was counted only a few times. The V gene is TRBV9, the J gene TRBJ1-2, with D possibly TRBD1 on 5 matching bases. The CDR3 consists of 16 residues. Trimming stripped 3 bases from V and 0 bases from J, with 15 bases between. The germline V gene has CDR1 SGDLS and CDR2 YYNGEE. CDR3 in amino acids: CASSGDQGLANYGYTF. In nucleotides, the CDR3 is TGTGCCAGCAGCGGAGACCAGGGTTTAGCTAACTATGGCTACACCTTC.

This clonotype was detected ten times or more. The J gene is TRBJ2-7, the V gene TRBV7-8; D possibly matches TRBD1 or TRBD2 (6 bases each). CDR1 is SGHVS and CDR2 is FQNEAQ in the germline V gene. This CDR3 has 14 residues. Trimming left V 6 bases short and J 5 bases short, with 17 bases between. This chain's CDR3 is CASSPNARGDEQYF. CDR3 nucleotide sequence: TGTGCCAGCAGTCCTAACGCGAGGGGGGACGAGCAGTACTTC.

This clonotype was counted ten times or more. This chain uses TRBV4-3 with TRBJ2-3, with 7 nucleotides matching TRBD2. The CDR3 is made up of 14 amino acids. V gave up 1 base and J gave up 4 bases; unmatched junction bases: 2. In germline, CDR1 is LGHNA, CDR2 YSLEER. CDR3: CASSQGLAADTQYF. CDR3 coding DNA: TGCGCCAGCAGCCAAGGACTAGCCGCAGATACGCAGTATTTT.

The gene calls are TRBV19 and TRBJ1-5; D remains ambiguous. The V gene's germline CDR1 is LNHDA and CDR2 SQIVND (reference sequence). The CDR3 length is 14 residues. V was clipped by 5 bases and J by 2 bases, with 10 bases between them. The CDR3, as DNA: TGTGCCAGTAGTCCCCTCGTTGGCAATCAGCCCCAGCATTTT. It is translated as CASSPLVGNQPQHF.